This T cell receptor (beta chain) was identified during a study of blood T cells in healthy people across ages. With a J-beta primer mix and a sample-barcoded 5' primer, a second PCR ran about 7 to 11 cycles. TCRdb re-called the 5' RACE reads with MiXCR, one entry per CDR3 protein. Of nearly 800,000 distinct CDR3 sequences in the sample, roughly 25% were seen once. The CDR3 is 13 amino acids. Germline CDR1 is SGHAT and CDR2 is FQNNGV. The V end lost 0 bases, the J end lost 5 bases, and 8 bases lay between the germline ends. The data also belong to a second study, concerning T cells of mothers and their children.

The receptor comes from a boy between 5 and 17 years old in good health. The sequenced sample consisted of blood. The V gene is TRBV11-2, the J gene TRBJ2-7; no definite D call. The CDR3: CASSLDLGNEQYF. CDR3 coding DNA: TGTGCCAGCAGCTTAGATCTTGGGAACGAGCAGTACTTC.